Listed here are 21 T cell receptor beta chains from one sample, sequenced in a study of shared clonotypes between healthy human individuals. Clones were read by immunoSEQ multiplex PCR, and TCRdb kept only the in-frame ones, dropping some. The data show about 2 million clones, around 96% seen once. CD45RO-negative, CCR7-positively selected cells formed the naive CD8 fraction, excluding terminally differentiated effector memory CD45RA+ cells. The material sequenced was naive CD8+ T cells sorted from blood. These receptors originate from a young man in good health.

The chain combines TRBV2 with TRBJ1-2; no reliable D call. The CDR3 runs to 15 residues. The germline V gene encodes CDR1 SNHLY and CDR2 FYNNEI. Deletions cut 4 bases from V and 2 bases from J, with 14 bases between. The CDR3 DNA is TGTGCCAGCAGTGCGGGGTTTAACAAAAACTATGGCTACACCTTC. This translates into CASSAGFNKNYGYTF. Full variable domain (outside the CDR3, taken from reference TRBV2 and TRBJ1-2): EPEVTQTPSHQVTQMGQEVILRCVPISNHLYFYWYRQILGQKVEFLVSFYNNEISEKSEIFDDQFSVERPDGSNFTLKIRSTKLEDSAMYFCASSAGFNKNYGYTFGSGTRLTVV.

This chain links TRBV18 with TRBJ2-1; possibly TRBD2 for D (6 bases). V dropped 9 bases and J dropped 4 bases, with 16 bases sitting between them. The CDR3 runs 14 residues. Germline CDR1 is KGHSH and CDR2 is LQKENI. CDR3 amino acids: CASTPTSPYNEQFF. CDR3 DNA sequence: TGTGCCAGTACACCTACTAGCCCGTACAATGAGCAGTTCTTC.

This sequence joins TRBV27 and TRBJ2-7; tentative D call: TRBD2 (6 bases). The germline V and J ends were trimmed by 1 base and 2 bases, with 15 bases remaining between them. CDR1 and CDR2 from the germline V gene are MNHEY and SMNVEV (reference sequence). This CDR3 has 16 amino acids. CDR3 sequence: CASSLYPGLSTYEQYF. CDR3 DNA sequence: TGTGCCAGCAGTTTATACCCGGGACTCTCAACCTACGAGCAGTACTTC.

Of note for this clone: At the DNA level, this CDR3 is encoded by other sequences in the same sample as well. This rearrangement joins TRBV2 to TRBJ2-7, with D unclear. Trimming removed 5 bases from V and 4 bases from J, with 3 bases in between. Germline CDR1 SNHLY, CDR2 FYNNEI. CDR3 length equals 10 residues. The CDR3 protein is CASSTYEQYF. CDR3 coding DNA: TGTGCCAGCAGTACTTACGAGCAGTACTTC.

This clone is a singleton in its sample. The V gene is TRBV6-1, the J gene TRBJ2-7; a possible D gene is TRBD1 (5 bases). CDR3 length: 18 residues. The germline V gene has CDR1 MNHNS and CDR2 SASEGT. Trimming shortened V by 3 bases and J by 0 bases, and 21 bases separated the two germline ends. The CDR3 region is CASSEVTLDTFPSYEQYF. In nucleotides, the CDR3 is TGTGCCAGCAGTGAGGTTACCTTGGACACCTTCCCCTCCTACGAGCAGTACTTC.

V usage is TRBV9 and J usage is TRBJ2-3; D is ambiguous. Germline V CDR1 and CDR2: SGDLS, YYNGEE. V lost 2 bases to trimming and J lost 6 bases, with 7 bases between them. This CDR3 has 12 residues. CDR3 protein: CASSVSQDTQYF. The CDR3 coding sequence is TGTGCCAGCAGCGTTTCCCAGGATACGCAGTATTTT.

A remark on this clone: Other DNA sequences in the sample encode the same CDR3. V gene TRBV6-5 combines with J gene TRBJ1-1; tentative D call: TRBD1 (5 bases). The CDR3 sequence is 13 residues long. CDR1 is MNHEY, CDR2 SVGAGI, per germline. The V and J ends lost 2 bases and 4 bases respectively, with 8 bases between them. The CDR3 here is CASSYGGRTEAFF. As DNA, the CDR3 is TGTGCCAGCAGTTACGGGGGACGCACTGAAGCTTTCTTT.

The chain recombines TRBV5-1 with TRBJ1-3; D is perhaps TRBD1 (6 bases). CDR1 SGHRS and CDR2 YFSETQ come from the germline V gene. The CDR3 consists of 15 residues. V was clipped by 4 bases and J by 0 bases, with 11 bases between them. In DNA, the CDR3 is TGCGCCAGCAGCCCGGGACAAGCCTCTGGAAACACCATATATTTT. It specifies CASSPGQASGNTIYF.

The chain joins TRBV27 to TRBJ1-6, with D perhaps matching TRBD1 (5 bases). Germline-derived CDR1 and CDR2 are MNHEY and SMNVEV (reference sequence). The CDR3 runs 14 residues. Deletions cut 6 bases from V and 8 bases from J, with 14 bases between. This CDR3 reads CASRANGAHSPLHF. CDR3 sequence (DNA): TGTGCCAGCAGGGCGAACGGGGCTCATTCACCCCTCCACTTT.

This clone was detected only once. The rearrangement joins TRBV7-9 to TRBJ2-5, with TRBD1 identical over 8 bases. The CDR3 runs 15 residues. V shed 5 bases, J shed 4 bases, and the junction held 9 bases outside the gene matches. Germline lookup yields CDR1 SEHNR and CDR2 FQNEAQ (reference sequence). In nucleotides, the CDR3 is TGTGCCAGCAGCCGCACTCGGACAGGGTTAGAGACCCAGTACTTC. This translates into CASSRTRTGLETQYF.

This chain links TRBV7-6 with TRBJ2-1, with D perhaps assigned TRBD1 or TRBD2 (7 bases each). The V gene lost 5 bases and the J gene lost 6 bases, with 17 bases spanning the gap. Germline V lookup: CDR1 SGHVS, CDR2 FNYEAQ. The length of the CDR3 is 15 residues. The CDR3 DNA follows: TGTGCCAGCAGCACCCAGGGGGGGGTAAGCAATGAGCAGTTCTTC. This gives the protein CASSTQGGVSNEQFF.

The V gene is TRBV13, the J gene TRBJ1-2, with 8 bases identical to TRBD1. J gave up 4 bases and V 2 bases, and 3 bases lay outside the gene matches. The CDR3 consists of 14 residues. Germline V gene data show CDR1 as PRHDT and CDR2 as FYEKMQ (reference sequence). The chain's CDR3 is CASSLITGGYGYTF. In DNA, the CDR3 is TGTGCCAGCAGCTTAATTACAGGGGGCTATGGCTACACCTTC.

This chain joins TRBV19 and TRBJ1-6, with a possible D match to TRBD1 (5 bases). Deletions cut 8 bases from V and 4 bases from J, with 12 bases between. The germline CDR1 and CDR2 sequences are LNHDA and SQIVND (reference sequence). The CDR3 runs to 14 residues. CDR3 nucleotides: TGTGCCAGTGCTGACAGAATATATAATTCACCCCTCCACTTT. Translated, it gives CASADRIYNSPLHF.

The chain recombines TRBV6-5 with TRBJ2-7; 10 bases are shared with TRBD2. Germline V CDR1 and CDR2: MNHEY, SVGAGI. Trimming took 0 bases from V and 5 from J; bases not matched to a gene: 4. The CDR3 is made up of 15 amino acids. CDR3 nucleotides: TGTGCCAGCAGTTACTCGCGGCTAGCGGGAGACGAGCAGTACTTC. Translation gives CASSYSRLAGDEQYF.

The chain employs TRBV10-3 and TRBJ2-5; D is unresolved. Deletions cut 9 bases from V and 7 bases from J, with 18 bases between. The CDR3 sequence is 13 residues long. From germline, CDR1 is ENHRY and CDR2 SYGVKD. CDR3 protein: CAMGQVQSGTQYF. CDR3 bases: TGTGCCATGGGTCAGGTCCAAAGTGGGACCCAGTACTTC.

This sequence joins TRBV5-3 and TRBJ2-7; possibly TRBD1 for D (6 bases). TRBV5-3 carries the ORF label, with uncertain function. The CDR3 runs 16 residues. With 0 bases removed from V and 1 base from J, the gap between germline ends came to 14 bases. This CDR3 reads CARSLVSGTPSYEQYF. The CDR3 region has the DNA TGTGCCAGAAGCTTGGTTTCCGGGACACCTTCCTACGAGCAGTACTTC.

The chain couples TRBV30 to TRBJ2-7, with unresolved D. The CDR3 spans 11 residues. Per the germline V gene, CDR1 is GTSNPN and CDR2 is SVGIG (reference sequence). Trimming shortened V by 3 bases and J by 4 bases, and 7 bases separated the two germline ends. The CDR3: CAWRREYEQYF. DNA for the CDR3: TGTGCCTGGAGACGAGAATACGAGCAGTACTTC.

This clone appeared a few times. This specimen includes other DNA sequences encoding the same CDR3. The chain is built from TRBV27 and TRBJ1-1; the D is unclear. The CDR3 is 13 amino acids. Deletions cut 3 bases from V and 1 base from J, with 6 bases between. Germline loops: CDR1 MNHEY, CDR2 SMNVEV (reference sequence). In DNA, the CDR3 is TGTGCCAGCAGTTTTGGAACGAACACTGAAGCTTTCTTT. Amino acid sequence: CASSFGTNTEAFF.

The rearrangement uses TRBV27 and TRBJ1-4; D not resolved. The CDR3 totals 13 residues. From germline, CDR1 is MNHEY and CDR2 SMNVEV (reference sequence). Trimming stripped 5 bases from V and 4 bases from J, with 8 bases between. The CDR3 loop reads CASSASLNEKLFF. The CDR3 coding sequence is TGTGCCAGCAGTGCCAGCCTTAATGAAAAACTGTTTTTT.

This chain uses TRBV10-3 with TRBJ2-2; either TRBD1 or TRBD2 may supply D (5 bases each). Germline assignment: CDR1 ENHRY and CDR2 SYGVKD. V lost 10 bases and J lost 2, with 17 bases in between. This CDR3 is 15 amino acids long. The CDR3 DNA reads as TGTGCCACTCTACTCCGGGACGAAAACACCGGGGAGCTGTTTTTT. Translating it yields CATLLRDENTGELFF.

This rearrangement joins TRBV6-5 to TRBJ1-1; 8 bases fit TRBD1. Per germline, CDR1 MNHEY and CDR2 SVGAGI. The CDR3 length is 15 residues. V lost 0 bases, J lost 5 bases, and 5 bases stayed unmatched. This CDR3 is CASSYSTGEGTEAFF. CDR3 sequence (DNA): TGTGCCAGCAGTTACTCGACAGGGGAGGGAACTGAAGCTTTCTTT.